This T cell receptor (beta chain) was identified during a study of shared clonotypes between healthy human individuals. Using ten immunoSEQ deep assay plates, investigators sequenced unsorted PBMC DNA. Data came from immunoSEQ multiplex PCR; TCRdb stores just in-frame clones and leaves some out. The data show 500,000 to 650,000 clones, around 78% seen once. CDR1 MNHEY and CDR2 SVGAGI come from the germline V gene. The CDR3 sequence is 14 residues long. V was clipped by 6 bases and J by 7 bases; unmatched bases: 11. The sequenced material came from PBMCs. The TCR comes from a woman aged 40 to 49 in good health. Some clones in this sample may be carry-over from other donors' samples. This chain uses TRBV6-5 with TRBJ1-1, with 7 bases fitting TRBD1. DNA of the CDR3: TGTGCCAGCAGCCAAAAACAGGGGAGGATTGAAGCTTTCTTT. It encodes CASSQKQGRIEAFF.